This TCR beta chain stems from a study of T cell responses to AZD1222 COVID-19 vaccine. This clone was found a few times. TCRdb keeps only in-frame clones here, not all; method: immunoSEQ multiplex PCR. Altogether under 150,000 clones are present, around 88% being singletons, with the ten largest covering more than 13%. This TCR was recovered from an adult in good health. The source material was peripheral blood, sampled on day 0 of AZD1222 vaccination.

The CDR3 DNA reads as TGTGCCAGCAGCCCCAGGGGGCGGGAGACCCAGTACTTC. It translates to CASSPRGRETQYF. This chain uses TRBV12-3 or TRBV12-4 with TRBJ2-5, with 8 bases matching TRBD1. Trimming took 6 bases from V and 5 from J; bases not matched to a gene: 5. This CDR3 has 13 residues.